This T cell receptor (beta chain) derives from a study of T cell responses to AZD1222 COVID-19 vaccine. As for this clone: Its antigen is as yet unknown.

Only in-frame clones appear in the TCRdb table, and some are missing; sequencing was by immunoSEQ multiplex PCR. Among approximately 90,000 clones listed, approximately 89% were seen once. Trimming left V 8 bases short and J 2 bases short, with 15 bases between. Germline V gene data show CDR1 as LNHDA and CDR2 as SQIVND (reference sequence). The CDR3 extends over 14 amino acids. The study's findings and limits: Close to half of all spike-specific TCRs reportedly target regions of the variants that are unmutated. Donors skewed white British and female; clonal diversity was possibly underestimated. Breadth and depth of Spike-specific TCRs rose after two AZD1222 doses. Sampled repertoires all dated from after the peak T cell response.

The sequenced sample was peripheral blood, obtained on day 0 of AZD1222 vaccination. The chain joins TRBV19 to TRBJ1-2; possibly TRBD1 for D (5 bases). This receptor was identified in an adult in good health. CDR3 nucleotides: TGTGCCAGTCGGAACAGACAGAGAAACTATGGCTACACCTTC. It is translated as CASRNRQRNYGYTF.